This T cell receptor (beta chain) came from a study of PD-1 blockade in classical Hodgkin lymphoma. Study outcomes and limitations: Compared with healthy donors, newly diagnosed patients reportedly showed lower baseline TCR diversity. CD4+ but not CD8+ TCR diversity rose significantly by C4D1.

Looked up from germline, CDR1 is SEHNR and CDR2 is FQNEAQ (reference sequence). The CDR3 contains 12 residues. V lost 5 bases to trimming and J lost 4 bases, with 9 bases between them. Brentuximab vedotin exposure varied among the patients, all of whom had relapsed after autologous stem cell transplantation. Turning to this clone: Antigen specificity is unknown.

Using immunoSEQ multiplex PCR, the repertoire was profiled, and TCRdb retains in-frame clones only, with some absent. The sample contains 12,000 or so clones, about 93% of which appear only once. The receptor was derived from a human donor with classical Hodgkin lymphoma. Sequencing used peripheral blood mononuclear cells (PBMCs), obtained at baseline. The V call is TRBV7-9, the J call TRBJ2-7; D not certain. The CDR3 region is CASSVGFYEQYF. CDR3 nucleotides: TGTGCCAGCAGCGTGGGGTTTTACGAGCAGTACTTC.